This T cell receptor beta chain was obtained from a study of CXCR3-negative and CXCR3-positive naive CD8 T cells. The wider study: Sequencing gave about 150 million TRB reads overall, about 1.5 +/- 0.3 million per library. Study findings and constraints: Comparably high diversity was seen in both naive subsets, and much lower diversity in memory CD8+ cells.

UMI-labeled 5' RACE yielded the TRB cDNA libraries. TCRdb reprocessed the 5' RACE reads and reports one entry per CDR3 protein, with no DNA. This repertoire includes some 130,000 distinct CDR3 sequences. CDR1 is MDHEN, CDR2 SYDVKM, per germline. This CDR3 is 16 amino acids long. Note on this clonotype: The antigen is unknown.

The material sequenced was naive CXCR3- CD8+ T cells from blood. Noted subset: CD45RO-CCR7+CD27+CD95- naive CD8+ T cells lacking CXCR3 (TNR3-). This clonotype originated in a human donor in good health. Some clones in this sample may be carry-over from other donors' samples. The chain recombines TRBV28 with TRBJ2-7; TCRdb names TRBD2, which stays unverified in the absence of DNA. The CDR3 protein is CASSSLAPDGDYEQYF.